The subject of this entry is one T cell receptor (beta chain). What it recognizes is unknown. This sample stems from a study of beta chain features in type 1 diabetes. CDR3 length: 14 amino acids. J was trimmed by 7 bases and V by 5 bases; bases with no gene match: 7. Germline V gene lookup returns CDR1 SGHTA and CDR2 FQGNSA. Broader study findings: When VDJ junctions were examined, type 1 diabetes patients showed fewer insertions and more deletions. In all four CD4+ subsets, TCRB CDR3 length was significantly, moderately reduced in type 1 diabetes. Compared with healthy donors, patients appeared to share more similar naive, central memory and regulatory TCRB repertoires.

Expressed TCRB transcripts were sequenced after all isolated RNA was converted to cDNA. TCRdb's copy holds only in-frame clones and misses some; the assay was immunoSEQ multiplex PCR. The sample contains fewer than 450,000 clones, approximately 12% of which appear only once. This rearrangement joins TRBV7-2 to TRBJ1-5; 8 bases match TRBD1. The sequencing input was naive CD4+ T cells from blood. The receptor was derived from a woman aged 18-30 years with type 1 diabetes. CDR3 residues: CASSGTGHLQPQHF. CDR3 DNA: TGTGCCAGCAGCGGGACAGGTCACTTGCAGCCCCAGCATTTT.